The sequence of this T cell receptor (beta chain) was determined in a study of T cells in Graves' hyperthyroidism and ophthalmopathy. This clonotype was recorded many times. TCR beta CDR3 region amplification was performed from RNA transcripts. HTBI primers were employed in a first-round RT-PCR of the TCR CDR3. TCRdb passed the multiplex PCR reads through MiXCR, listing each CDR3 protein once. This table has over 250,000 distinct CDR3 sequences, less than 30% appearing once. CDR3 size: 15 residues. Trimming removed 6 bases at V and 0 bases at J, with 9 bases between. From germline, CDR1 is LNHDA and CDR2 SQIVND (reference sequence).

This clonotype originated in a man aged 35 to 55 with Graves' hyperthyroidism that later progressed to Graves' ophthalmopathy. Specimen: blood. This chain links TRBV19 with TRBJ1-6; no clear D. CDR3 protein: CASRVGFSYNSPLHF. CDR3 nucleotide sequence: TGTGCCAGTAGAGTCGGCTTCTCCTATAATTCACCCCTCCACTTT. Using reference TRBV19 and TRBJ1-6 for the parts outside the CDR3, the full variable domain is DGGITQSPKYLFRKEGQNVTLSCEQNLNHDAMYWYRQDPGQGLRLIYYSQIVNDFQKGDIAEGYSVSREKKESFPLTVTSAQKNPTAFYLCASRVGFSYNSPLHFGNGTRLTVT.